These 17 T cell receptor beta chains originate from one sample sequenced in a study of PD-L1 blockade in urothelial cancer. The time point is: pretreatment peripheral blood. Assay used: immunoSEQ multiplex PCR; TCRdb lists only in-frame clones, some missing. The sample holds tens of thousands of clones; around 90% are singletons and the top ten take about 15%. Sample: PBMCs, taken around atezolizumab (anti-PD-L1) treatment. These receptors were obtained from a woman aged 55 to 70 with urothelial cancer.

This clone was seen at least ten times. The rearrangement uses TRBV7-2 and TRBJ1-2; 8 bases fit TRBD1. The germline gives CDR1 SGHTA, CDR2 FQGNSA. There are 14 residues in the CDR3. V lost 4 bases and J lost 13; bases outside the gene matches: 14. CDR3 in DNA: TGTGCCAGCAGCTCAATTCTACAGGGGGGGAGGTGCACCTTC. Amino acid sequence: CASSSILQGGRCTF.

CDR3 residues: CASNRGIYNEQFF. The CDR3 nucleotides read TGTGCCAGCAACCGGGGGATTTACAATGAGCAGTTCTTC. The gene calls are TRBV9 and TRBJ2-1; TRBD2 might be the D (6 bases). V shed 6 bases and J shed 4 bases, with 11 bases lying between them. Germline loops: CDR1 SGDLS, CDR2 YYNGEE. The CDR3 contains 13 residues.

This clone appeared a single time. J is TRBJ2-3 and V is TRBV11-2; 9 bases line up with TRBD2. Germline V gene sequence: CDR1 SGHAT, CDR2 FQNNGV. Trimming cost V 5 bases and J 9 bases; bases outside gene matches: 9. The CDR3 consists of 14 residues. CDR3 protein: CASSLAAAGGTQYF. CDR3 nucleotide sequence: TGTGCCAGCAGCCTAGCGGCAGCGGGAGGCACGCAGTATTTT.

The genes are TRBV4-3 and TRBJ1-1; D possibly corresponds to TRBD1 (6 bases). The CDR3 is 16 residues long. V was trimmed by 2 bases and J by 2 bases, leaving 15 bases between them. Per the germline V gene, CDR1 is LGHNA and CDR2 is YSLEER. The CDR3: CASSQKGGTANTEAFF. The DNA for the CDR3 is TGCGCCAGCAGCCAAAAGGGGGGGACCGCTAACACTGAAGCTTTCTTT.

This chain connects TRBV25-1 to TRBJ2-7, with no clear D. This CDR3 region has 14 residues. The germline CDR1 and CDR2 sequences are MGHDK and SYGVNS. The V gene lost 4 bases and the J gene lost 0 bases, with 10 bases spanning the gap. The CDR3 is CASSVLVSSYEQYF. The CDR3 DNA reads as TGTGCCAGCAGTGTATTGGTCAGCTCCTACGAGCAGTACTTC.

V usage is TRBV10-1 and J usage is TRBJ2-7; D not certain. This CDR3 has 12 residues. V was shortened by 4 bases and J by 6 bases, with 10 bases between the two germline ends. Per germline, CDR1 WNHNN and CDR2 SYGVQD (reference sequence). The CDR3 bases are TGCGCCAGCAGTGGGGCAGCTGGCGAGCAGTACTTC. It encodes CASSGAAGEQYF.

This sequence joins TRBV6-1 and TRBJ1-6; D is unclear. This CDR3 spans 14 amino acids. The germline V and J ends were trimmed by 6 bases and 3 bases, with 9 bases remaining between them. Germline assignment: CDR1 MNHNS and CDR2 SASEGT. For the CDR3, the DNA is TGTGCCAGCAGCCAGGCCAACTATAATTCACCCCTCCACTTT. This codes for CASSQANYNSPLHF.

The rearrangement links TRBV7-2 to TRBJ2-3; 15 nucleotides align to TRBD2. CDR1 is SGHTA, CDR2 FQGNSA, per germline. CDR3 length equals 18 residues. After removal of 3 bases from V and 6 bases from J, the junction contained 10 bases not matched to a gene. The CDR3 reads CASSLGTSGGRVWDTQYF. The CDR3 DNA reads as TGTGCCAGCAGCTTGGGGACTAGCGGGGGGCGGGTTTGGGATACGCAGTATTTT.

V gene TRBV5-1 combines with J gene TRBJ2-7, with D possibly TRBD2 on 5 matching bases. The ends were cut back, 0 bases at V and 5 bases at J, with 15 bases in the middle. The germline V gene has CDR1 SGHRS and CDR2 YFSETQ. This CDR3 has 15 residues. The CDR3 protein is CASSLAPGSHDEQYF. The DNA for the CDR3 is TGCGCCAGCAGCTTGGCTCCGGGATCCCATGACGAGCAGTACTTC.

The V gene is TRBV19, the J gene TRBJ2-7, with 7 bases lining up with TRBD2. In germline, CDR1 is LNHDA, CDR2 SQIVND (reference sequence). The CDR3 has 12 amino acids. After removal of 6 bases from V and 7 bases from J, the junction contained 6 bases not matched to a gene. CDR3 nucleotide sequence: TGTGCCAGTAGCCCGGGGGGTTTAGAGCAGTACTTC. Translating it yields CASSPGGLEQYF.

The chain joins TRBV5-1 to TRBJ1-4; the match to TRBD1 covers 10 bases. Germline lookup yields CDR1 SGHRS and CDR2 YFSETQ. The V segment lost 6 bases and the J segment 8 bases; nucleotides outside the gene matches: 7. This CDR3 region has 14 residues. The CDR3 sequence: CASTSGQGKEKLFF. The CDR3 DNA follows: TGCGCCAGCACCTCGGGACAGGGGAAAGAAAAACTGTTTTTT.

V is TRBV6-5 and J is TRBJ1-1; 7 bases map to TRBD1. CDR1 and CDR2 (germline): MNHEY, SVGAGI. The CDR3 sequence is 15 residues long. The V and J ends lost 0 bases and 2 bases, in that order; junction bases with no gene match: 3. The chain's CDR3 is CASSYSTGANTEAFF. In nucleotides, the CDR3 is TGTGCCAGCAGTTACTCCACAGGGGCAAACACTGAAGCTTTCTTT.

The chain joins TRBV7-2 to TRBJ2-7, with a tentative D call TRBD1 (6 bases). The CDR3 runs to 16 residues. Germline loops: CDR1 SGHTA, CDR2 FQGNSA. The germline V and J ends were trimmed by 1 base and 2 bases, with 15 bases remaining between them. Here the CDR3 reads CASSLEGQGWAYEQYF. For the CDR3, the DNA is TGTGCCAGCAGCTTAGAAGGGCAGGGGTGGGCCTACGAGCAGTACTTC.

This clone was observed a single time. This CDR3 is CASSHTPNTEAFF. CDR3 in DNA: TGTGCCAGCAGCCATACACCGAACACTGAAGCTTTCTTT. The chain joins TRBV7-8 to TRBJ1-1; D unclear. The CDR3 spans 13 residues. Trimming stripped 5 bases from V and 1 base from J, with 8 bases between. Germline V gene sequence: CDR1 SGHVS, CDR2 FQNEAQ.

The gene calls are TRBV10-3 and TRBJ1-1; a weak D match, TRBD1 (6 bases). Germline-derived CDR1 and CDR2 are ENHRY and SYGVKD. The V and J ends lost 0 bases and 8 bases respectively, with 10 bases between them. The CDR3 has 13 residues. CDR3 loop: CAISESGQIEAFF. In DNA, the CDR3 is TGTGCCATCAGTGAGTCAGGACAGATCGAAGCTTTCTTT.

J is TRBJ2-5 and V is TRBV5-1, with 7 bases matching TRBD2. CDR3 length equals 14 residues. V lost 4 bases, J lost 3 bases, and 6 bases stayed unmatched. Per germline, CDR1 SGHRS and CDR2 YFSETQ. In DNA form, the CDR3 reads TGCGCCAGCAGCCGGGGGGAGAAAGAAGAGACCCAGTACTTC. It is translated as CASSRGEKEETQYF.

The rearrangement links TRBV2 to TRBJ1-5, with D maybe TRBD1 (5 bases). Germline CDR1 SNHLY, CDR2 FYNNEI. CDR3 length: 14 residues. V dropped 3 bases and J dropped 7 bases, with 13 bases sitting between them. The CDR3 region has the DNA TGTGCCAGCAGTGAGTCCAGGGTTGAACAGCCCCAGCATTTT. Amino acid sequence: CASSESRVEQPQHF.